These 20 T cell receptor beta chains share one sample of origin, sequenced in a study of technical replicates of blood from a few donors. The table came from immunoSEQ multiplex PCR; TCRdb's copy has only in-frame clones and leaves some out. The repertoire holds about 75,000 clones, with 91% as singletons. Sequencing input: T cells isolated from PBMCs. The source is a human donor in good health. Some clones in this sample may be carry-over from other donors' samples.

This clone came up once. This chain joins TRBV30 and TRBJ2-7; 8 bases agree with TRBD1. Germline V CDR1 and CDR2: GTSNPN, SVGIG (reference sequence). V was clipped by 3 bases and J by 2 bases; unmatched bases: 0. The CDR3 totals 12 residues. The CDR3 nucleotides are TGTGCCTGGAGCAGGGGGCCCTACGAGCAGTACTTC. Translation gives CAWSRGPYEQYF.

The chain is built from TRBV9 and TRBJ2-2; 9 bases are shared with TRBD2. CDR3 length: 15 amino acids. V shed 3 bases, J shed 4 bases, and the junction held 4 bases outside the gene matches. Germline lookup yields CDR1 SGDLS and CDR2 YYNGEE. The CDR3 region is CASSGLAGPTGELFF. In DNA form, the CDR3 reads TGTGCCAGCAGCGGCCTAGCGGGGCCCACCGGGGAGCTGTTTTTT. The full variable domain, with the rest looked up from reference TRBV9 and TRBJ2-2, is DSGVTQTPKHLITATGQRVTLRCSPRSGDLSVYWYQQSLDQGLQFLIQYYNGEERAKGNILERFSAQQFPDLHSELNLSSLELGDSALYFCASSGLAGPTGELFFGEGSRLTVL.

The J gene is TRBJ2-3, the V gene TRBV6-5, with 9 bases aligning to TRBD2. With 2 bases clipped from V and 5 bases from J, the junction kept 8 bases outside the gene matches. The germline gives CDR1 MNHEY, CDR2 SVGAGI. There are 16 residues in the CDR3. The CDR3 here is CASSYGPLAGGDTQYF. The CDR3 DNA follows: TGTGCCAGCAGTTACGGCCCACTAGCGGGCGGAGATACGCAGTATTTT.

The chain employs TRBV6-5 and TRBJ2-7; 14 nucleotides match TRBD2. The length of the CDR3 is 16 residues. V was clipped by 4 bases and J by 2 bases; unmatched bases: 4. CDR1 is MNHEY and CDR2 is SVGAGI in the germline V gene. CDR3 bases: TGTGCCAGCAGTTCTCGGACTAGCGGGGGGACCTACGAGCAGTACTTC. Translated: CASSSRTSGGTYEQYF.

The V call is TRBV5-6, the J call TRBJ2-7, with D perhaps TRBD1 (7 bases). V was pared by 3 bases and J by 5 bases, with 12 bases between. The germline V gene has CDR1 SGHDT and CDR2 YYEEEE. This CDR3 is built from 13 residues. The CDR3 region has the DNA TGTGCCAGCAGCTGGGGGGACAGTAACGAGCAGTACTTC. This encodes CASSWGDSNEQYF.

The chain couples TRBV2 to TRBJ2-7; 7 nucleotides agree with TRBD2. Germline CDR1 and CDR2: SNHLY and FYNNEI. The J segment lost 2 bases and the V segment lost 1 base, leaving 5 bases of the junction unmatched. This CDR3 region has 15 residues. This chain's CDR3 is CASSEGDYTTYEQYF. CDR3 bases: TGTGCCAGCAGTGAAGGGGACTATACGACCTACGAGCAGTACTTC.

CDR3 loop: CASSKGTEETQYF. As DNA, the CDR3 is TGTGCCAGCAGCAAAGGGACAGAAGAGACCCAGTACTTC. This chain uses TRBV21-1 with TRBJ2-5; the table assigns TRBD1, which was not confirmed against the DNA. TRBV21-1 is listed as a pseudogene. The CDR3 loop spans 13 amino acids.

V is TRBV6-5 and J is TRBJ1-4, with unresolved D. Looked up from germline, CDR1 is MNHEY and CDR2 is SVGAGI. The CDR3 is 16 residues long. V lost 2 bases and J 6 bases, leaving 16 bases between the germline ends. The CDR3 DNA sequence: TGTGCCAGCAGTTACCGCCGCCAGAACACATATGAAAAACTGTTTTTT. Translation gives CASSYRRQNTYEKLFF.

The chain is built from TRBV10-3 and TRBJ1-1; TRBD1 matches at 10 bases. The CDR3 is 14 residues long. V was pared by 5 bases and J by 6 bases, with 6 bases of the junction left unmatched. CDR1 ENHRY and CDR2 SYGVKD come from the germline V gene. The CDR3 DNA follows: TGTGCCATCAGTCTGACAGGGGGCGTTGCTGAAGCTTTCTTT. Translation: CAISLTGGVAEAFF.

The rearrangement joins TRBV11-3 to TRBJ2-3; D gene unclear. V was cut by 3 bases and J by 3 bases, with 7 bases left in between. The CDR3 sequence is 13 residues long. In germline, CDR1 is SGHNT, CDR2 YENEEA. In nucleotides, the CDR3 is TGTGCCAGCAGCTTGCACTTGACAGATACGCAGTATTTT. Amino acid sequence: CASSLHLTDTQYF. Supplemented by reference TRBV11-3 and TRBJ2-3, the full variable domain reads EAGVVQSPRYKIIEKKQPVAFWCNPISGHNTLYWYLQNLGQGPELLIRYENEEAVDDSQLPKDRFSAERLKGVDSTLKIQPAELGDSAVYLCASSLHLTDTQYFGPGTRLTVL.

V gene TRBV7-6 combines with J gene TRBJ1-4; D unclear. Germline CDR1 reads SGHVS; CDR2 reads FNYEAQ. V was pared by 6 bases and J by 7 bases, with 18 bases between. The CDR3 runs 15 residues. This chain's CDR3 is CASSPTPTLGEKLFF. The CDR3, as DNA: TGTGCCAGCAGTCCAACACCTACGCTAGGTGAAAAACTGTTTTTT.

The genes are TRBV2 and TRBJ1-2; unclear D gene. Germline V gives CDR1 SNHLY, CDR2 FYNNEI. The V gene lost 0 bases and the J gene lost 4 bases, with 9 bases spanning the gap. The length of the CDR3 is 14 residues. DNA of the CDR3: TGTGCCAGCAGTGAAGCGCAACAGAGCTATGGCTACACCTTC. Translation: CASSEAQQSYGYTF.

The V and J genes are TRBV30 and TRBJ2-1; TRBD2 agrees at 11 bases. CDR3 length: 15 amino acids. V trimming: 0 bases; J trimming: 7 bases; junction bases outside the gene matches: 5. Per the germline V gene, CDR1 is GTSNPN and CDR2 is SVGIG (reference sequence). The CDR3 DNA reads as TGTGCCTGGAGTGTACTACTAGCGGGGGTTAATGAGCAGTTCTTC. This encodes CAWSVLLAGVNEQFF.

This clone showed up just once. In DNA, the CDR3 is TGTGCCAGCAGCTGGGCGGAGGGTGAAAAACTGTTTTTT. It encodes CASSWAEGEKLFF. The chain joins TRBV5-5 to TRBJ1-4; D gene unclear. The CDR3 consists of 13 residues. Trimming shortened V by 3 bases and J by 7 bases, and 10 bases separated the two germline ends. Germline CDR1 SGHKS, CDR2 YYEKEE (reference sequence).

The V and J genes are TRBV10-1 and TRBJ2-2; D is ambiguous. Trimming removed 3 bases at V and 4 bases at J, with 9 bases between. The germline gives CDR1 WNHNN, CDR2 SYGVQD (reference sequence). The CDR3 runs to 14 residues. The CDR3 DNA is TGCGCCAGCAGTGACCAGGCAGTCACCGGGGAGCTGTTTTTT. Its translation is CASSDQAVTGELFF.

In DNA form, the CDR3 reads TGTGCCAGCAGCCAAGATCTTTTCCGGGAGGGCCGTGATACGCAGTATTTT. It encodes CASSQDLFREGRDTQYF. The chain has TRBV4-2 and TRBJ2-3; 8 positions match TRBD2. Germline assignment: CDR1 LGHNA and CDR2 YNFKEQ. This CDR3 has 17 amino acids. J lost 6 bases, V lost 0 bases, and 11 bases had no gene match.

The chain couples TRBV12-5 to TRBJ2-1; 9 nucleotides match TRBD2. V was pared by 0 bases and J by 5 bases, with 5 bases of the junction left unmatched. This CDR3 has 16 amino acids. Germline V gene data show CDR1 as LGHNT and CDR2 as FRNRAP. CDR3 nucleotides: TGTGCTAGTGGTTTGGTACTAAGCGGGAGGCACAATGAGCAGTTCTTC. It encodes CASGLVLSGRHNEQFF.

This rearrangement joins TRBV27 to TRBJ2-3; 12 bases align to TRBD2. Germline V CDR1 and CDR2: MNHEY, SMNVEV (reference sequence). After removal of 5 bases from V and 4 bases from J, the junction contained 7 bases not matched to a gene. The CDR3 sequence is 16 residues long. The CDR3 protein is CASSPPLAGGPDTQYF. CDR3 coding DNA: TGTGCCAGCAGTCCCCCACTAGCGGGAGGCCCAGATACGCAGTATTTT.

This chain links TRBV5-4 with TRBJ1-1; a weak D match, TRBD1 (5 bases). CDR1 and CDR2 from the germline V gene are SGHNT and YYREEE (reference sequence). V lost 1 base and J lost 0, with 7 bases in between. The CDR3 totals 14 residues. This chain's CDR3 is CASSLRGMNTEAFF. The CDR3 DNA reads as TGTGCCAGCAGCTTGAGGGGCATGAACACTGAAGCTTTCTTT.

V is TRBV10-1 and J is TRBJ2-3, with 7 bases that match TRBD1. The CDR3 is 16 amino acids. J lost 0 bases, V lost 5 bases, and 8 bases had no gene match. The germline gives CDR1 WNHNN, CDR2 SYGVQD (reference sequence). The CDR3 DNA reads TGCGCCAGCAGTAAGACCGGGACAGTAAGCACAGATACGCAGTATTTT. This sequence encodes CASSKTGTVSTDTQYF.